This entry describes one TCR beta chain. The sample holds one count of this clonotype. Its specific antigen is unknown. Per-nucleotide qualities are absent, and no much larger clonotype sits a single base away. A single read is weak support. The sample originates from a study of Graves' ophthalmopathy and Graves' hyperthyroidism (dated by TCRdb to the late 2010s). Describing the broader study: Peripheral blood was collected at initial diagnosis, prior to any treatment. The study used signatures of the TCR beta repertoire to tell Graves' ophthalmopathy apart from Graves' hyperthyroidism and to predict which patients would progress to ophthalmopathy. In total, some 130 blood samples were TCR-sequenced: some 43 ophthalmopathy, some 80 hyperthyroidism and some 17 hyperthyroidism-to-ophthalmopathy patients. To explore V-J signatures that separate ophthalmopathy from hyperthyroidism, a discovery set of about 98 patients was enrolled, consisting of fewer than 45 with ophthalmopathy and roughly 59 with stable hyperthyroidism. An independent validation cohort was composed of 18 hyperthyroidism patients and roughly 16 patients who later progressed from hyperthyroidism to ophthalmopathy. In 6 or 7 hyperthyroidism patients, T-cell repertoires of thyroid tissue and blood were compared. Following sampling, methimazole starting at 30 mg daily was administered to hyperthyroidism patients, and high-dose intravenous methylprednisolone was administered to ophthalmopathy patients. For training and testing, the 100 or so patients in the discovery cohort were randomly divided in a 7:3 ratio. On the study overall, not on this receptor specifically: In validation, the model predicted ophthalmopathy progression with roughly 68% sensitivity and about 77% specificity; roughly 12 predicted patients were CT-confirmed with GO in a median of approximately 6.5 months. Most expanded thyroid clonotypes with frequency above 0.001 were also detected in blood, suggesting blood repertoires may reflect the thyroid immune response. No statistical method was used to predetermine the sample size, and group allocation was not hidden from the investigators. The 13-signature model separated ophthalmopathy from stable hyperthyroidism with over 85% sensitivity and around 81% specificity in cross-validation, and 80%/75% in the test set.

The germline V gene provides CDR1 SGHTA and CDR2 FQGNSA. V sheds 1 base and J sheds 10 bases, leaving 14 bases between their ends. The CDR3 covers 15 residues, taking in both the cysteine and the phenylalanine. Of all the DNA, just the CDR3 is kept, 45 bases in frame from base 1. The ophthalmopathy patients had moderately to severely active disease, with a Clinical Activity Score of 3 or higher, a NOSPECS grade of 4 or higher, and a disease duration of less than 3 months. Patients with other autoimmune diseases, uncontrolled infections, pregnancy or lactation were excluded. Diagnosis was based on clinical symptoms, serum thyroxine, TRAb, thyroid ultrasound and orbital computed tomography. PBMCs were isolated from 7.5 to 10 ml of fresh peripheral blood by Ficoll-Paque density gradient centrifugation. Total RNA was extracted using Trizol reagent, and RNA quality was checked on an Agilent 2100 Bioanalyzer.

For repertoire sequencing, the TCR beta CDR3 regions were amplified from RNA transcripts. A first-round RT-PCR used HTBI primers with the Qiagen OneStep RT-PCR kit, followed by a second-round multiplex PCR, size selection and purification. Libraries were sequenced on an Illumina HiSeq2000 using paired-end 100 bp reads. In the authors' own workflow: SOAPnuke was used to process the reads, removing any read that contained adapters or uncalled bases, had a mean Phred below 15, or lacked an exact match to the constant primer or identifier. COPE v1.2.5 was used to merge high-quality paired reads. Each unique nucleotide sequence was treated as a clonotype, and MiTCR v1.1 was used to align the clonotypes to the IMGT TRB V, D and J references. Only V-J combinations with frequency above 0.0001 were analysed, covering over 98% of repertoires. A TCR clonal expansion and chaos score per V-J combination was defined as the ratio of F50 clonal expansion to chaos observed in the TCRdist matrix. Welch's t-statistics and random forest were used to reduce features to approximately 13 V-J combinations, which were fed into a naive Bayes classifier. The similarity between thyroid and blood repertoires was quantified using the Morisita-Horn index. TCRdb passed the public sequencing reads through fastp at Q25 and MiXCR, retaining productive beta sequences. Each entry merges the rows of one CDR3 protein and shows their most common DNA and genes. TCRdb, not the authors, supplied the V and J calls. In this sample the table shows approximately 160,000 distinct CDR3 sequences, roughly 36% of which occur a single time. Roughly 8.9% of the sample is held by the ten biggest clonotypes.

The chain joins TRBV7-2 to TRBJ1-6, with the identity of the D gene unclear. This sequence was found in a man between 25 and 39 years old with Graves' ophthalmopathy. Donor details come from another sample of the same person, matched by shared clones. The sequencing sample was made of peripheral blood. The CDR3 here reads CASSLVGGIGSPLHF. The nucleotide sequence is given as TGTGCCAGCAGCTTAGTGGGAGGGATAGGCTCACCCCTCCACTTT.